The rows below give T cell receptor beta chains drawn from one sample of a study of graft-versus-host responses after intestinal transplantation. The antigens these receptors bind are not known. The protocol was immunoSEQ multiplex PCR, while the TCRdb copy is restricted to in-frame clones and leaves out a portion. The data contain over 85,000 clones, about 94% of them singletons. Source: unstimulated CD4+ T cells sorted from spleen or lymph node cells, taken before transplant. These receptors all stem from a human donor who was the organ donor for an intestinal transplant. CDR3s include the opening cysteine and the closing phenylalanine or tryptophan. D genes are given only for firm matches. Some rows mark clone size as missing; the rest say once, few, many or name a class of expanded clone.

TRBJ1-5 NA 13 NA TRBV2 TGTGCCAGCAGTGCCGGGAGCAATCAGCCCCAGCATTTT CASSAGSNQPQHF
TRBJ2-3 NA 11 NA TRBV20-1 TGCAGTGCCCAAAAGACGGATACGCAGTATTTT CSAQKTDTQYF
TRBJ1-5 NA 16 TRBD1 TRBV6-5 TGTGCCAGCAGTTACTCGAGCACAGGGGTTCGGCAGCCCCAGCATTTT CASSYSSTGVRQPQHF
TRBJ2-2 once 17 TRBD1 TRBV15 TGTGCCACCAGCCCGTACCGGACAGGGTCGGGCACCGGGGAGCTGTTTTTT CATSPYRTGSGTGELFF
TRBJ2-6 NA 15 NA TRBV28 TGTGCCAGCAGTCGGCAAAACTCTGGGGCCAACGTCCTGACTTTC CASSRQNSGANVLTF
TRBJ2-5 NA 16 TRBD1 TRBV5-4 TGTGCCAGCAGCTTGGCCAGGGGGCAAGTGGGTGAGACCCAGTACTTC CASSLARGQVGETQYF
TRBJ2-3 NA 16 TRBD2 TRBV5-4 TGTGCCAGCACTCTGCTAGCGGGGGGGCCGGCGGATACGCAGTATTTT CASTLLAGGPADTQYF
TRBJ2-3 NA 15 NA TRBV11-2 TGTGCCAGCAGCCTACTAGCCGGGGGCACAGATACGCAGTATTTT CASSLLAGGTDTQYF
TRBJ2-4 NA 15 TRBD1 TRBV5-1 TGCGCCAGCAGCCGCACCGCCGGGGACAGCAACATTCAGTACTTC CASSRTAGDSNIQYF
TRBJ1-2 NA 13 NA TRBV7-9 TGTGCCAGCAGCTTAGCTACCACCTATGGCTACACCTTC CASSLATTYGYTF
TRBJ1-1 NA 14 NA TRBV10-3 TGTGCCATCAGTCCCTCCAGGGATGGCACTGAAGCTTTCTTT CAISPSRDGTEAFF
TRBJ1-1 NA 16 NA TRBV18 TGTGCCAGCTCACCAGTTCTGGTATCCGAGAACACTGAAGCTTTCTTT CASSPVLVSENTEAFF
TRBJ2-5 NA 16 NA TRBV6-1 TGTGCCAGCAGTGAAGCTTGGGGTACTGGGATAGAGACCCAGTACTTC CASSEAWGTGIETQYF
TRBJ2-3 NA 17 NA TRBV10-3 TGTGCCATCAGTGTGGACAGTTCAATCCTTAGCACAGATACGCAGTATTTT CAISVDSSILSTDTQYF
TRBJ1-5 NA 12 NA TRBV18 TGTGCCAGCTCACTGATGGGTCAGCCCCAGCATTTT CASSLMGQPQHF
TRBJ2-1 NA 14 NA TRBV6-5 TGTGCCAGCAGTTCGAACAGCGGAATCGGTGAGCAGTTCTTC CASSSNSGIGEQFF
TRBJ1-5 NA 13 NA TRBV28 TGTGCCAGCAGTCCTAGTGGGGGGGAGCCCCAGCATTTT CASSPSGGEPQHF
TRBJ2-1 once 16 TRBD1 TRBV27 TGTGCCAGCAGTTTACCGGGACAGGGAAGGAAGGGTGAGCAGTTCTTC CASSLPGQGRKGEQFF
TRBJ1-1 NA 14 NA TRBV11-3 TGTGCCAGCAGCAGAGGGTCCTCTAACACTGAAGCTTTCTTT CASSRGSSNTEAFF
TRBJ2-7 NA 14 NA TRBV10-1 TGCGCCAGCAGTTATACCGGGCAAACCTACGAGCAGTACTTC CASSYTGQTYEQYF
TRBJ2-7 once 16 TRBD1 TRBV15 TGTGCCACCAGCAGAGCAGCAGGACAGGGGGGATACGAGCAGTACTTC CATSRAAGQGGYEQYF
TRBJ1-5 NA 14 NA TRBV28 TGTGCCAGCAGTCTTACAGATAGCAATCAGCCCCAGCATTTT CASSLTDSNQPQHF
TRBJ1-4 NA 12 NA TRBV6-5 TGTGCCAGCAGTTATCTCGGGGGCAAACTGTTTTTT CASSYLGGKLFF
TRBJ2-7 NA 16 TRBD1 TRBV5-5 TGTGCCAGCAGCGGAAAGACAGGGGGCAGCTCCTACGAGCAGTACTTC CASSGKTGGSSYEQYF
TRBJ2-4 NA 14 NA TRBV10-3 TGTGCCATCTCTGAGGGGGACCCAGAAAACATTCAGTACTTC CAISEGDPENIQYF